This T cell receptor (beta chain) emerged from a study of PD-1 blockade in classical Hodgkin lymphoma (dated by TCRdb to the early 2020s). In the study overall: To define a peripheral blood immune signature of response to PD-1 blockade in classical Hodgkin lymphoma, the study combined TCR beta sequencing with CyTOF.

The Qiagen DNeasy kit was used to extract genomic DNA both from unsorted PBMCs and from the negatively selected CD4+ and CD8+ fractions. Amplification of TCR beta CDR3 regions was done by immunoSEQ multiplex PCR with primers that anneal to V and J segments. A synthetic immune receptor repertoire was used to minimize amplification bias, and any residual bias was removed computationally once sequencing was done. From the authors' description of their analysis: Custom Python scripts were used to quantify repertoire diversity as the Shannon entropy index. The unsorted, CD4+ and CD8+ repertoires were each analyzed separately, with the exception of combined analyses, where CD4+ and CD8+ sequences were merged in silico. Drawn from immuneACCESS, this table holds only the in-frame rearrangements with V and J called that TCRdb kept. Clones are partly lost; checked studies trace under half to an unresolved V gene and leave the rest unexplained. The DNA was the basis for D and trimming; V, J and clone size are from that table. This sample gives under 30,000 clones in total; roughly 92% of them show up just once. Jointly, the top ten make up approximately 3.6% of the sample.

Ends trimmed: V by 2 bases, J by 0 bases; bases unmatched to a gene: 16. There are 21 amino acids in the CDR3, from cysteine to phenylalanine inclusive. Only the CDR3 portion is preserved as DNA: 63 bases, with reading frame beginning at the first base. CDR1 and CDR2 were assigned from the germline V gene as SGHVS and FQNEAQ. Concerning this clone itself: Which antigen it targets is not known. Base qualities are missing; no much larger clone stands one base away.

The label giving this sample's time point can be read as: newly diagnosed, previously untreated cHL patient sample. PBMCs from patients with newly diagnosed, previously untreated classical Hodgkin lymphoma were sequenced as a comparison group for the relapsed/refractory trial patients. Peripheral blood was collected in 8 mL Vacutainer Cell Preparation Tubes, from which PBMCs were isolated by centrifugation and then cryopreserved. Broad study findings and their caveats: The study was limited to a single clinical trial cohort, and causes of repertoire differences, possibly disease activity or prior therapy, remained undefined. Newly diagnosed patients were reported to have lower baseline TCR diversity than healthy donors, and relapsed/refractory patients were reported to have lower baseline TCR diversity still.

The rearrangement combines TRBV7-8 with TRBJ2-4, with 10 bases matching TRBD2. The specimen was peripheral blood mononuclear cells (PBMCs). The sequence was obtained from a human donor with classical Hodgkin lymphoma. Here is the DNA: TGTGCCAGCAGCTTATCGATAATCAGCGGGAGGGCCAGACGAGCCAAAAACATTCAGTACTTC. It is translated as CASSLSIISGRARRAKNIQYF.